The 2 T cell receptor beta chains below were found in one sample sequenced in a study of blood T cell repertoires in COVID-19. Sequencing used immunoSEQ multiplex PCR; TCRdb keeps in-frame clones, though not all of them. Among 400,000 to 500,000 clones listed, about nine tenths were seen once. Material: peripheral blood. The receptors were sampled from a woman aged 25 to 39 with active or convalescent COVID-19.

The V and J genes are TRBV6-6 and TRBJ2-7; tentatively, D is TRBD1 (5 bases). In germline, CDR1 is MNHNY, CDR2 SVGAGI (reference sequence). The CDR3 has 14 residues. Trimming cost V 0 bases and J 2 bases, with 8 bases left between them. CDR3 sequence: CASSYSQAAYEQYF. The CDR3, as DNA: TGTGCCAGCAGTTACTCACAGGCGGCCTACGAGCAGTACTTC.

The chain carries TRBV19 and TRBJ1-5; 8 nucleotides match TRBD1. The germline V gene encodes CDR1 LNHDA and CDR2 SQIVND (reference sequence). This CDR3 has 17 amino acids. J was trimmed by 5 bases and V by 1 base; bases with no gene match: 10. The CDR3 reads CASSIGVGQGLDQPQHF. The CDR3 nucleotides read TGTGCCAGTAGTATAGGTGTAGGACAGGGCCTTGATCAGCCCCAGCATTTT.